The rows below give T cell receptor beta chains drawn from one sample of a study of blood T cell repertoires in COVID-19. Method: immunoSEQ multiplex PCR; TCRdb's copy keeps in-frame clones and lacks some. The sample carries about 36,000 clones, about 82% recorded once. The sequenced sample was peripheral blood. These receptors all come from a human donor in a cohort sampled during active COVID-19. The CDR3 runs from the conserved cysteine through the conserved F or W. D genes are given only for firm matches. The listing skips clone size in some rows; elsewhere it reads once, few, many or a size class.

V	size	J	D	CDR3	DNA
TRBV6-5	.	TRBJ1-6	TRBD1	CASSLSRQGDSPLHF	TGTGCCAGCAGTTTGAGTAGACAGGGCGATTCACCCCTCCACTTT
TRBV6-2/TRBV6-3	.	TRBJ2-5	TRBD2	CASSSVLLTSGGQETQYF	TGTGCCAGCAGCTCCGTTCTTCTGACTAGCGGGGGTCAAGAGACCCAGTACTTC
TRBV3-1/TRBV3-2	.	TRBJ1-1	.	CASSFGSEAFF	TGTGCCAGCAGTTTCGGGTCTGAAGCTTTCTTT
TRBV7-6	.	TRBJ1-5	TRBD1	CASSKQGSEPQHF	TGTGCCAGCAGCAAACAGGGGTCGGAGCCCCAGCATTTT
TRBV29-1	.	TRBJ2-7	.	CSVGSGRGYEQYF	TGCAGCGTTGGATCCGGCCGGGGCTACGAGCAGTACTTC
TRBV2	.	TRBJ2-2	TRBD2	CASSPGTSGGAGGELFF	TGTGCCAGCAGCCCAGGGACTAGCGGGGGGGCCGGCGGGGAGCTGTTTTTT
TRBV2	.	TRBJ2-3	TRBD2	CASCLSGTPTDTQYF	TGTGCCAGCTGCCTAAGCGGGACTCCCACAGATACGCAGTATTTT
TRBV7-2	.	TRBJ1-6	TRBD1	CASRTPGQDSPLHF	TGTGCCAGCAGAACCCCGGGACAGGATTCACCCCTCCACTTT
TRBV6-5	few	TRBJ2-1	.	CASSLGLANEQFF	TGTGCCAGCAGCCTGGGGCTTGCCAATGAGCAGTTCTTC
TRBV7-9	.	TRBJ2-1	.	CASSPVEQFF	TGTGCCAGCAGCCCCGTTGAGCAGTTCTTC
TRBV28	.	TRBJ1-5	.	CASSESGRNQPQHF	TGTGCCAGCAGTGAGTCAGGCAGAAATCAGCCCCAGCATTTT
TRBV29-1	.	TRBJ1-1	TRBD1	CSVSGGANTEAFF	TGCAGCGTATCAGGGGGCGCGAACACTGAAGCTTTCTTT
TRBV18	.	TRBJ2-1	.	CASSPGGRFNEQFF	TGTGCCAGCTCACCGGGAGGCAGGTTCAATGAGCAGTTCTTC
TRBV18	.	TRBJ1-1	.	CASSPRRGTEAFF	TGTGCCAGCTCACCAAGAAGAGGTACTGAAGCTTTCTTT
TRBV5-5	few	TRBJ1-1	.	CASSHRGGMPLMNTEAFF	TGTGCCAGCAGCCACCGGGGGGGCATGCCCCTTATGAACACTGAAGCTTTCTTT
TRBV30	once	TRBJ2-6	TRBD1	CAGDRDNSGANVLTF	TGTGCCGGCGACAGGGATAACTCTGGGGCCAACGTCCTGACTTTC
TRBV18	.	TRBJ2-2	TRBD2	CASSPHNLAGGQTGELFF	TGTGCCAGCTCACCACATAACCTAGCGGGGGGCCAGACCGGGGAGCTGTTTTTT
TRBV24-1	.	TRBJ2-7	TRBD2	CATSDSPGTSGAQYEQYF	TGTGCCACCAGTGATTCTCCCGGGACTAGCGGGGCCCAGTACGAGCAGTACTTC
TRBV7-6	.	TRBJ2-1	.	CASSPEYNEQFF	TGTGCCAGCAGCCCGGAGTACAATGAGCAGTTCTTC
TRBV24-1	.	TRBJ2-7	.	CASLVDPRDYEQYF	TGTGCCTCCTTGGTGGACCCCAGGGACTACGAGCAGTACTTC
TRBV6-2/TRBV6-3	once	TRBJ2-7	TRBD1	CASSWDRASYEQYF	TGTGCCAGCAGCTGGGACAGGGCCTCCTACGAGCAGTACTTC
TRBV11-3	.	TRBJ2-7	.	CASSLGSRGHEQYF	TGTGCCAGCAGCTTAGGGTCCAGGGGCCACGAGCAGTACTTC
TRBV12-3/TRBV12-4	.	TRBJ1-1	.	CASRGGTEAFF	TGTGCCAGCAGGGGGGGTACTGAAGCTTTCTTT
TRBV30	.	TRBJ1-2	.	CACPVAYGYTF	TGTGCCTGCCCAGTTGCATATGGCTACACCTTC
TRBV18	.	TRBJ1-3	.	CASSLPLTSGNTIYF	TGTGCCAGCTCATTGCCTTTAACATCTGGAAACACCATATATTTT
TRBV7-6	few	TRBJ1-6	TRBD1	CASSLGQGESPLHF	TGTGCCAGCAGCTTAGGACAGGGAGAATCACCCCTCCACTTT